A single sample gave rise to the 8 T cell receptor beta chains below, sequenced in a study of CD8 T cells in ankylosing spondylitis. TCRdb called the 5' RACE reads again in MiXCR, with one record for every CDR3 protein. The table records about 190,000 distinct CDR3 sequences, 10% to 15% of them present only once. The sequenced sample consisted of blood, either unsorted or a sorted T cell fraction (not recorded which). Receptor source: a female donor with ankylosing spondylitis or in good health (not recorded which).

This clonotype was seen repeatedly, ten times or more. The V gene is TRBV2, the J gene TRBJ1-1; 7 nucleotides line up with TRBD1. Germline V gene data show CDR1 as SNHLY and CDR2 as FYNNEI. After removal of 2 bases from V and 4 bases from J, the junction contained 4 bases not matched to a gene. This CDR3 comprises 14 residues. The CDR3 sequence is CASSERGRGTEAFF. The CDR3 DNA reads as TGTGCCAGCAGTGAAAGGGGGCGCGGCACTGAAGCTTTCTTT. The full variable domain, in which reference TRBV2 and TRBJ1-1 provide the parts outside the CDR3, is EPEVTQTPSHQVTQMGQEVILRCVPISNHLYFYWYRQILGQKVEFLVSFYNNEISEKSEIFDDQFSVERPDGSNFTLKIRSTKLEDSAMYFCASSERGRGTEAFFGQGTRLTVV.

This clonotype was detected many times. DNA for the CDR3: TGTGCCAGCAGCGTAGAGAATAGCGGGAGGGCCTACAATGAGCAGTTCTTC. It codes for CASSVENSGRAYNEQFF. The rearrangement uses TRBV9 and TRBJ2-1, with 11 bases identical to TRBD2. CDR1 SGDLS and CDR2 YYNGEE come from the germline V gene. This CDR3 is built from 17 residues. The V segment lost 0 bases and the J segment 2 bases; nucleotides outside the gene matches: 4.

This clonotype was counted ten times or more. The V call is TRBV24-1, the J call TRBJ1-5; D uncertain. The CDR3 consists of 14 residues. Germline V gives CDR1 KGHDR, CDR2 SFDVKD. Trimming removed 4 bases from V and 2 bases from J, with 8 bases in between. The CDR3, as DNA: TGTGCCACCAGTGAGCAAGACCGCAATCAGCCCCAGCATTTT. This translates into CATSEQDRNQPQHF.

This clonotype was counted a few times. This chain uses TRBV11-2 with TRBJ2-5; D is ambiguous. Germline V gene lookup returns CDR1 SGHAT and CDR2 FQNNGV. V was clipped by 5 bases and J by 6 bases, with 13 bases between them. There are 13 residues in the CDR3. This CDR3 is CASSTTGSQTQYF. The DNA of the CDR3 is TGTGCCAGCAGCACAACGGGTAGCCAGACCCAGTACTTC.

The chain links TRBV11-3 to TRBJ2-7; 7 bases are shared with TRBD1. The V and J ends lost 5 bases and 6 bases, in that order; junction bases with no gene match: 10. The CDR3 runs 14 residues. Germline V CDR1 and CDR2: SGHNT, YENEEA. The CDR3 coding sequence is TGTGCCAGCAGCCAAGGGGGCGCCGTAGGCGAGCAGTACTTC. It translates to CASSQGGAVGEQYF.

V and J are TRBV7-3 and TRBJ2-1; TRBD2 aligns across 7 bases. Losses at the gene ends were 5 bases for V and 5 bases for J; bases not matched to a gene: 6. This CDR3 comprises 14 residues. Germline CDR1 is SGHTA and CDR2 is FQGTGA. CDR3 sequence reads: CASSASTSNNEQFF. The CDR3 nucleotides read TGTGCCAGCAGCGCCTCGACTAGCAACAATGAGCAGTTCTTC.

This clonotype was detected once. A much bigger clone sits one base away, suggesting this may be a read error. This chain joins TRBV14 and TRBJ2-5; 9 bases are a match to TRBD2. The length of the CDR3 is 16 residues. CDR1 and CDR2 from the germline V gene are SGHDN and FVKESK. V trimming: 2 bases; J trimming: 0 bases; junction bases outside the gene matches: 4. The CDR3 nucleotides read TGTGCCAGCAGCCAACGTAGCGGGGGTTACCAAGAGACCCAGTACTTC. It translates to CASSQRSGGYQETQYF.

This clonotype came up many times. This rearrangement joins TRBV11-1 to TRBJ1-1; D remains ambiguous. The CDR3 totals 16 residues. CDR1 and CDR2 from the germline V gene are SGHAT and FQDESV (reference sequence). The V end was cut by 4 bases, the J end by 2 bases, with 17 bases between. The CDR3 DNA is TGTGCCAGCAGCTCTCTCCGGCCAGAACTTAACACTGAAGCTTTCTTT. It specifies CASSSLRPELNTEAFF.